A single sample gave rise to the 2 T cell receptor beta chains below, sequenced in a study of cytomegalovirus exposure and HLA in healthy donors. Some clones are missing from TCRdb's copy, which holds only in-frame ones; the method was immunoSEQ multiplex PCR. The data hold around 66,000 clones, with approximately 96% observed a single time. Sequenced: PBMCs. These receptors were collected from a woman between 18 and 29 years old in good health and CMV-seropositive.

This chain uses TRBV29-1 with TRBJ2-1, with TRBD2 identical over 11 bases. The J segment lost 2 bases and the V segment lost 4 bases, leaving 7 bases of the junction unmatched. Germline V gives CDR1 SQVTM, CDR2 ANQGSEA. The CDR3 spans 16 residues. CDR3: CSVGGRLAGTYNEQFF. CDR3 in DNA: TGCAGCGTTGGGGGAAGACTAGCGGGAACCTACAATGAGCAGTTCTTC.

This chain links TRBV28 with TRBJ1-5, with 7 positions matching TRBD1. Germline assignment: CDR1 MDHEN and CDR2 SYDVKM. The ends lost 6 bases at V and 14 bases at J; junction bases unmatched: 10. The CDR3 loop spans 12 amino acids. CDR3 bases: TGTGCCAGCAGCCGATCTCGAGGGACAGAGCATTTT. This gives the protein CASSRSRGTEHF.